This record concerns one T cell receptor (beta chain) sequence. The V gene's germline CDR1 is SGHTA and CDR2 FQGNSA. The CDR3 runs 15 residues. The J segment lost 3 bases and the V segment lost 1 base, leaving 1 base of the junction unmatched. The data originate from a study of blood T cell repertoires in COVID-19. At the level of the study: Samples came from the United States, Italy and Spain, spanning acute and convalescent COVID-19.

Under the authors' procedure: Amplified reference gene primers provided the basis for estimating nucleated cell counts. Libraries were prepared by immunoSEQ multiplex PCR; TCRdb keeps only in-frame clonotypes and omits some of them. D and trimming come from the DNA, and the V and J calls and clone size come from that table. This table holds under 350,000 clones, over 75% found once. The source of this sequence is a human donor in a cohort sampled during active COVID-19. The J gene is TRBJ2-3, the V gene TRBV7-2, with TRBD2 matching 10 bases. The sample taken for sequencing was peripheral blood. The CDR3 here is CASSLELAGTDTQYF. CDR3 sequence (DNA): TGTGCCAGCAGCTTAGAACTAGCGGGGACAGATACGCAGTATTTT.